Sequencing of this TCR beta chain was carried out in a study of T cell responses to AZD1222 COVID-19 vaccine. The CDR3 covers 15 residues. After removal of 0 bases from V and 0 bases from J, the junction contained 0 bases not matched to a gene. Germline V gene lookup returns CDR1 MNHEY and CDR2 SVGEGT. Some clones are missing from TCRdb's copy, which holds only in-frame ones; the method was immunoSEQ multiplex PCR. Altogether roughly 250,000 clones are present, over 85% being singletons, with the ten largest covering 0.55%. This clonotype was obtained from an adult in good health. The V gene is TRBV6-2 or TRBV6-3, the J gene TRBJ1-2; 8 bases are shared with TRBD1. Material: peripheral blood, obtained on day 0 of AZD1222 vaccination. The CDR3 spells CASSYSDRANYGYTF. The CDR3 nucleotides are TGTGCCAGCAGTTACTCGGACAGGGCTAACTATGGCTACACCTTC.